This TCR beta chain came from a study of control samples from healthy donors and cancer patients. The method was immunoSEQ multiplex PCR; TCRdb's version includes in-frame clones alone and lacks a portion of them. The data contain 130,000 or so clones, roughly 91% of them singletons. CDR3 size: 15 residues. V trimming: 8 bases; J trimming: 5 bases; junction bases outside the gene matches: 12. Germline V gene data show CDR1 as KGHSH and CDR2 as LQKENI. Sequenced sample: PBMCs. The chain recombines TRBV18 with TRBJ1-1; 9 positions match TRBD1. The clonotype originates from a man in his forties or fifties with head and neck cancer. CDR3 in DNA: TGTGCCAGCCTTCCACCGGGGACAGGGTGGACTGAAGCTTTCTTT. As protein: CASLPPGTGWTEAFF.